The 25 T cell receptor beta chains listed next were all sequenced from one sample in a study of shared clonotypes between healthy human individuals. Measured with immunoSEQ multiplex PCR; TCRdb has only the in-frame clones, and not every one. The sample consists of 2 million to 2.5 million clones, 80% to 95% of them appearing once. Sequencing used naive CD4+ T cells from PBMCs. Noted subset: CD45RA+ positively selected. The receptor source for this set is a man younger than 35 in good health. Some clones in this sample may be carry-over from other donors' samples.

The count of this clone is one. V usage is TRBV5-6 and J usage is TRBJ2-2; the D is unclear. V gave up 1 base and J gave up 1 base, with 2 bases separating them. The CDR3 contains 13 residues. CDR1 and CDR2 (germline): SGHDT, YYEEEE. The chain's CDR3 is CASSLWNTGELFF. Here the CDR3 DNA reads TGTGCCAGCAGCTTGTGGAACACCGGGGAGCTGTTTTTT.

The CDR3: CASRRGLIYEQYF. The CDR3 coding sequence is TGTGCCAGCAGACGAGGACTAATCTACGAGCAGTACTTC. The gene calls are TRBV6-6 and TRBJ2-7; TRBD2 might be the D (6 bases). CDR1 and CDR2 from the germline V gene are MNHNY and SVGAGI (reference sequence). This CDR3 region has 13 residues. Trimming removed 6 bases at V and 3 bases at J, with 12 bases between.

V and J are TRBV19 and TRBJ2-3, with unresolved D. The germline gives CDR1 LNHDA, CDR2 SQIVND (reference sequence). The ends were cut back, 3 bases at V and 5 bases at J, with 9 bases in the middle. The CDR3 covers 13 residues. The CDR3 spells CASSISQLDTQYF. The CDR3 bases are TGTGCCAGTAGTATTAGCCAGCTAGATACGCAGTATTTT.

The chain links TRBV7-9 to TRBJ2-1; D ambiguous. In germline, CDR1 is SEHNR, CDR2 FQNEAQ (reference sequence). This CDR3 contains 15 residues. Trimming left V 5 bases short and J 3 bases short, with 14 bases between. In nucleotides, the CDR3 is TGTGCCAGCAGCCCTACAAGTACGAACTACAATGAGCAGTTCTTC. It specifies CASSPTSTNYNEQFF.

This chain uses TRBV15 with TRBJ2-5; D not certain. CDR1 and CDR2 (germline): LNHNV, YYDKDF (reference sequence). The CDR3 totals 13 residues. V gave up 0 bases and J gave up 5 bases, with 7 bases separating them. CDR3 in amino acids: CATSRDQAETQYF. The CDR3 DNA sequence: TGTGCCACCAGCAGAGATCAGGCGGAGACCCAGTACTTC. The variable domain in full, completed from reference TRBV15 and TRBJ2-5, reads DAMVIQNPRYQVTQFGKPVTLSCSQTLNHNVMYWYQQKSSQAPKLLFHYYDKDFNNEADTPDNFQSRRPNTSFCFLDIRSPGLGDTAMYLCATSRDQAETQYFGPGTRLLVL.

The CDR3 spells CASSQDDRGAYGELFF. CDR3 nucleotide sequence: TGCGCCAGCAGCCAAGATGATAGGGGCGCGTACGGGGAGCTGTTTTTT. This chain connects TRBV4-1 to TRBJ2-2; the D gene is possibly TRBD1 (5 bases). This CDR3 has 16 residues. V lost 0 bases, J lost 7 bases, and 15 bases lay in between. Germline V CDR1 and CDR2: MGHRA, YSYEKL.

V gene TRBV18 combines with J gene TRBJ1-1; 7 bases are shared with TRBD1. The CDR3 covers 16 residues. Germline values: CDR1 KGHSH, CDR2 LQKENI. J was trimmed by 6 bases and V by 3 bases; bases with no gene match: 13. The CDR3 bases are TGTGCCAGCTCACCCCAGGGGGGGAGAAGTTTGTCTGAAGCTTTCTTT. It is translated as CASSPQGGRSLSEAFF.

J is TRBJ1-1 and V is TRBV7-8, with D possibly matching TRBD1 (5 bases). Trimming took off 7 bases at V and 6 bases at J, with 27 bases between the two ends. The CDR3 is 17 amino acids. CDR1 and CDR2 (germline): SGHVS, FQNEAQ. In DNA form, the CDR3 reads TGTGCCAGCACCCAAACGAGGTCCGAGGGGCGGGTTGCTGAAGCTTTCTTT. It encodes CASTQTRSEGRVAEAFF.

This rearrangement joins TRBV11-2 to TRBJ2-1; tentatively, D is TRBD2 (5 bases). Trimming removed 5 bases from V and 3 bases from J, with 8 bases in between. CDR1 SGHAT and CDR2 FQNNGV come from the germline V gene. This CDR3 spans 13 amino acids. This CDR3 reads CASSPGDYNEQFF. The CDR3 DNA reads TGTGCCAGCAGCCCCGGGGACTACAATGAGCAGTTCTTC. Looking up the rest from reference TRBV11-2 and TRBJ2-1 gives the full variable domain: EAGVAQSPRYKIIEKRQSVAFWCNPISGHATLYWYQQILGQGPKLLIQFQNNGVVDDSQLPKDRFSAERLKGVDSTLKIQPAKLEDSAVYLCASSPGDYNEQFFGPGTRLTVL.

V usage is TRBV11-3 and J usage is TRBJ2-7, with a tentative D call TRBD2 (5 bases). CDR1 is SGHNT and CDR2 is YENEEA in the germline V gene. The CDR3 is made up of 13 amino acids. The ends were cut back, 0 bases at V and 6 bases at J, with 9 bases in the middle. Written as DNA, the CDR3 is TGTGCCAGCAGCTTAGATGGGAGCGGCGAGCAGTACTTC. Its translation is CASSLDGSGEQYF.

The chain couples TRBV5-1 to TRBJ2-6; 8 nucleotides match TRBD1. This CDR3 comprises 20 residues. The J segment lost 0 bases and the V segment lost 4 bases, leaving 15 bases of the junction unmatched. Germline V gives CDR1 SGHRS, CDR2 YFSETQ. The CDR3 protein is CASSPTPPGGVLSGANVLTF. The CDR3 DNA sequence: TGCGCCAGCAGCCCAACTCCGCCAGGGGGCGTACTCTCTGGGGCCAACGTCCTGACTTTC.

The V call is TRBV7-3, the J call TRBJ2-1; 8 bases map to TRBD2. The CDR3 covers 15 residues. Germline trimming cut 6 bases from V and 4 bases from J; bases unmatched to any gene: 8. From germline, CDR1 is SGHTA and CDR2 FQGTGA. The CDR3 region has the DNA TGTGCCAGCAGTCCCCGACTAGCGCTGTACAATGAGCAGTTCTTC. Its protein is CASSPRLALYNEQFF.

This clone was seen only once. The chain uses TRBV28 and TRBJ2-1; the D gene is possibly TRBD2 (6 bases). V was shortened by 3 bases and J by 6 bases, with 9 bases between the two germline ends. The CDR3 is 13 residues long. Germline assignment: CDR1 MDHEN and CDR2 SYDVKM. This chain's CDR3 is CASSLTSLNEQFF. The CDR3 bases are TGTGCCAGCAGTTTGACTAGTCTCAATGAGCAGTTCTTC.

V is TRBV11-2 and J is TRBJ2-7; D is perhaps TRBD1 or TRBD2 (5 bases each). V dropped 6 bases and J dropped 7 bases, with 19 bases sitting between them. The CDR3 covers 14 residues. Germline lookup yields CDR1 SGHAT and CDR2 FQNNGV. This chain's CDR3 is CASSTGTQRREQYF. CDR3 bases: TGTGCCAGCAGTACCGGGACCCAGCGTCGGGAGCAGTACTTC. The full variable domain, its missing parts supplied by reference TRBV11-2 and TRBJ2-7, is EAGVAQSPRYKIIEKRQSVAFWCNPISGHATLYWYQQILGQGPKLLIQFQNNGVVDDSQLPKDRFSAERLKGVDSTLKIQPAKLEDSAVYLCASSTGTQRREQYFGPGTRLTVT.

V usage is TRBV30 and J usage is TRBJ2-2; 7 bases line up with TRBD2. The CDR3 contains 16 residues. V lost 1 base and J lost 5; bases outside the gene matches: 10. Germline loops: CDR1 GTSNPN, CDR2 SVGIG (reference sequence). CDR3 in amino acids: CAWSEPSGGQTGELFF. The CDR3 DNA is TGTGCCTGGAGTGAACCTTCGGGGGGTCAGACCGGGGAGCTGTTTTTT.

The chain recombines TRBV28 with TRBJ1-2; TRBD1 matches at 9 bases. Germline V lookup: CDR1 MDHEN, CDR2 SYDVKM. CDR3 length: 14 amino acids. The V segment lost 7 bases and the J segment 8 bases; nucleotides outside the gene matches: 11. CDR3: CASTQGQGSSGYTF. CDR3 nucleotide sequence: TGTGCCAGCACTCAGGGACAGGGCTCTTCCGGCTACACCTTC.

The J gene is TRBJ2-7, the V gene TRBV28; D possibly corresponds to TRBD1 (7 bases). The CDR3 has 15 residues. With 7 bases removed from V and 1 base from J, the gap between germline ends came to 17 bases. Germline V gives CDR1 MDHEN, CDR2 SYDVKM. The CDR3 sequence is CASTPGGTESYEQYF. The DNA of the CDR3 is TGTGCCAGCACCCCCGGCGGGACAGAATCCTACGAGCAGTACTTC.

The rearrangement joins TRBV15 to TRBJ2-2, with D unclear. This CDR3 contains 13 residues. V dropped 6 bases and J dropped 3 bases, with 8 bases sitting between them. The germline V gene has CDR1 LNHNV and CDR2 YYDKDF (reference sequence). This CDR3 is CATRIKYTGELFF. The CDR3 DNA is TGTGCCACCAGGATCAAGTACACCGGGGAGCTGTTTTTT.

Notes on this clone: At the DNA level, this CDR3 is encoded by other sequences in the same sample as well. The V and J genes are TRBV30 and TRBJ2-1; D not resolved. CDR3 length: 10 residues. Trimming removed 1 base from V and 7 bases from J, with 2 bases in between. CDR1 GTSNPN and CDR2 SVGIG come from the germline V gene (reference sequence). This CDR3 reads CAWSDNEQFF. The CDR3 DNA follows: TGTGCCTGGAGTGATAATGAGCAGTTCTTC.

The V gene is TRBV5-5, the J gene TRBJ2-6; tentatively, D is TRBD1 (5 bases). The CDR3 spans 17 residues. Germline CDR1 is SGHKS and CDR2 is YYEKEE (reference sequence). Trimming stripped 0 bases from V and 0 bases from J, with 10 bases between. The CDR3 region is CASSLDRGYSGANVLTF. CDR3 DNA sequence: TGTGCCAGCAGCTTGGATAGGGGTTACTCTGGGGCCAACGTCCTGACTTTC.

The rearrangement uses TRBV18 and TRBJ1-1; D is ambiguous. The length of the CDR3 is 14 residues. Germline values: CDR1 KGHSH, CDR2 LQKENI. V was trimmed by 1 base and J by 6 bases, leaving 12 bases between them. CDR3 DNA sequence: TGTGCCAGCTCACCACGACCGGGTTTGTCTGAAGCTTTCTTT. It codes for CASSPRPGLSEAFF.

The CDR3 region has the DNA TGCGCCAGCGCCGAGAGCTCCTACGAGCAGTACTTC. This codes for CASAESSYEQYF. The genes are TRBV5-1 and TRBJ2-7, with unresolved D. V shed 7 bases and J shed 0 bases, with 8 bases lying between them. The CDR3 consists of 12 residues. The germline V gene encodes CDR1 SGHRS and CDR2 YFSETQ.

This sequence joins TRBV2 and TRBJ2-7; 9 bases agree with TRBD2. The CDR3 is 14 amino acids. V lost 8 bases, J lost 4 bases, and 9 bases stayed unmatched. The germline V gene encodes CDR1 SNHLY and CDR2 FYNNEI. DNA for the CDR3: TGTGCCAGCGCGGGGGGGCTAGCGGTATACGAGCAGTACTTC. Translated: CASAGGLAVYEQYF.

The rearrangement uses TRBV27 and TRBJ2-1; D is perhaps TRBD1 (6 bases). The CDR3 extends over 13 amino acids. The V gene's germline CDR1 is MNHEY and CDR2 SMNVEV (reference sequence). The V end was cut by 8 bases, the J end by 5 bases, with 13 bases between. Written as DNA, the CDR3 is TGTGCCAGCGGGACATCCTGGGACAATGAGCAGTTCTTC. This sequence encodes CASGTSWDNEQFF.

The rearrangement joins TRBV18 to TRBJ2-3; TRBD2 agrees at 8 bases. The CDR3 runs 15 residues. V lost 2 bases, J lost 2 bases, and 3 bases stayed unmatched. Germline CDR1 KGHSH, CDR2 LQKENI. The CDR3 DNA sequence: TGTGCCAGCTCACCAGTAGCGGGAAACACAGATACGCAGTATTTT. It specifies CASSPVAGNTDTQYF.